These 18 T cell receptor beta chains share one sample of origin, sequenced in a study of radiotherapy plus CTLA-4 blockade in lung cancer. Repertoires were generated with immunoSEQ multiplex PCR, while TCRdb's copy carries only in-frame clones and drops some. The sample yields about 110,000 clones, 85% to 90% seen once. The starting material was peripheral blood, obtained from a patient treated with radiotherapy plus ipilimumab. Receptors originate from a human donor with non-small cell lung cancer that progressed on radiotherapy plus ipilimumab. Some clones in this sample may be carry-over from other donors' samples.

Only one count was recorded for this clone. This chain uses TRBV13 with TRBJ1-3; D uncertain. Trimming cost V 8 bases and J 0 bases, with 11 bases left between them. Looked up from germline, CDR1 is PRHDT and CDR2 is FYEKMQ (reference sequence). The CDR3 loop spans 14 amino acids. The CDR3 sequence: CASGGGLSGNTIYF. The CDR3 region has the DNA TGTGCCAGCGGAGGCGGGCTCTCTGGAAACACCATATATTTT.

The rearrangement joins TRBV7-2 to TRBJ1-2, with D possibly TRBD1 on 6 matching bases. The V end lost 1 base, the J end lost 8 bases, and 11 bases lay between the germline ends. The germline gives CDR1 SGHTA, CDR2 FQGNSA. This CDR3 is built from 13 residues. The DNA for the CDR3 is TGTGCCAGCAGCTTAGGACAGGCAGGGGGCTACACCTTC. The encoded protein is CASSLGQAGGYTF.

CDR3 sequence reads: CASSWEGTEQYF. The CDR3 bases are TGTGCCAGCAGTTGGGAAGGGACCGAGCAGTACTTC. The chain carries TRBV6-5 and TRBJ2-7; D may match TRBD1 or TRBD2 (5 bases each). This CDR3 has 12 amino acids. V lost 4 bases, J lost 6 bases, and 10 bases lay in between. Germline loops: CDR1 MNHEY, CDR2 SVGAGI.

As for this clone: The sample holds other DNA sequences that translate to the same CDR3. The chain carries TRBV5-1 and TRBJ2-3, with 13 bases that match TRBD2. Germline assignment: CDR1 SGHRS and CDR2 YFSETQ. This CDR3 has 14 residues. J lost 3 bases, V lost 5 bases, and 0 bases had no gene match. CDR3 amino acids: CASRGLAGTDTQYF. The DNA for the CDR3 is TGCGCCAGCAGGGGACTAGCGGGGACAGATACGCAGTATTTT.

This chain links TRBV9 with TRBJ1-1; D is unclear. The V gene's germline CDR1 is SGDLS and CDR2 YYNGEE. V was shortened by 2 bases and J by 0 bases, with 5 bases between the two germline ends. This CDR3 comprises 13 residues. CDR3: CASSVQLNTEAFF. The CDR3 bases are TGTGCCAGCAGCGTCCAGCTGAACACTGAAGCTTTCTTT.

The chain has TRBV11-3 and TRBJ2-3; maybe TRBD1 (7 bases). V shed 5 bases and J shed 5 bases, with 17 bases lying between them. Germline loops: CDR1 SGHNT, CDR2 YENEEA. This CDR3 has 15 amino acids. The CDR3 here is CASSRGTAGGDTQYF. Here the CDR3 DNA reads TGTGCCAGCAGCCGCGGGACAGCGGGCGGAGATACGCAGTATTTT.

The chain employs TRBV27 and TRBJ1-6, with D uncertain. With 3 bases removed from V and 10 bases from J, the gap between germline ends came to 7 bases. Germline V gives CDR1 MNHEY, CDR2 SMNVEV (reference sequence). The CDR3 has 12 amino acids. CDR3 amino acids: CASSFLDSPLHF. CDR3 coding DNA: TGTGCCAGCAGTTTTTTGGACTCACCCCTCCACTTT.

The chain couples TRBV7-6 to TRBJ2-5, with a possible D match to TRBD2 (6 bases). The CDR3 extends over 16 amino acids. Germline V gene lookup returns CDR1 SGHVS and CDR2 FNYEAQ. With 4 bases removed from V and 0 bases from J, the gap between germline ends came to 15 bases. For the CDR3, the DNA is TGTGCCAGCAGCTCGATTCAGAGCGGGTACCAAGAGACCCAGTACTTC. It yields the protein CASSSIQSGYQETQYF.

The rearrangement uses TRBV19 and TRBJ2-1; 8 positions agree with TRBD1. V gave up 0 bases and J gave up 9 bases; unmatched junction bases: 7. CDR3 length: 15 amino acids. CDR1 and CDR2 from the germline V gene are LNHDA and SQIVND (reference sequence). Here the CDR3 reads CASSIDRGLLAEQFF. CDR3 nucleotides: TGTGCCAGTAGTATAGACAGGGGGCTTCTGGCTGAGCAGTTCTTC.

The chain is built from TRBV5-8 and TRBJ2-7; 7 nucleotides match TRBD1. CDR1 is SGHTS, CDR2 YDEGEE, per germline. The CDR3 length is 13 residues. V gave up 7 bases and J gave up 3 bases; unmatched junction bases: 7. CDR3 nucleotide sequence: TGTGCCAGCGACCGGGACAGCAACTACGAGCAGTACTTC. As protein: CASDRDSNYEQYF.

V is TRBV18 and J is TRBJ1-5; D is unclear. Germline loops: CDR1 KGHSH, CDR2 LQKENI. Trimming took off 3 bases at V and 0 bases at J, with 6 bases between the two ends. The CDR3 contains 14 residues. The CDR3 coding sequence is TGTGCCAGCTCACCGATCCTTAGCAATCAGCCCCAGCATTTT. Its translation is CASSPILSNQPQHF. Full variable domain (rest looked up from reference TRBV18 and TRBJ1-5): NAGVMQNPRHLVRRRGQEARLRCSPMKGHSHVYWYRQLPEEGLKFMVYLQKENIIDESGMPKERFSAEFPKEGPSILRIQQVVRGDSAAYFCASSPILSNQPQHFGDGTRLSIL.

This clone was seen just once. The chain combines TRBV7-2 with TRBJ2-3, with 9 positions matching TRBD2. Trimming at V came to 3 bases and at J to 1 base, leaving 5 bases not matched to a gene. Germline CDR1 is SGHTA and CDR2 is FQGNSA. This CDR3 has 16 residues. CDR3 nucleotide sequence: TGTGCCAGCAGCTTCGGACTAGCGAGCGGCACAGATACGCAGTATTTT. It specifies CASSFGLASGTDTQYF.

The CDR3 region has the DNA TGTGCCAGCAGTTTATTTCCAGGGACTGATGGCTACACCTTC. Translated: CASSLFPGTDGYTF. The chain uses TRBV27 and TRBJ1-2, with D perhaps matching TRBD1 (5 bases). There are 14 residues in the CDR3. Germline V lookup: CDR1 MNHEY, CDR2 SMNVEV (reference sequence). V lost 1 base and J lost 6, with 12 bases in between.

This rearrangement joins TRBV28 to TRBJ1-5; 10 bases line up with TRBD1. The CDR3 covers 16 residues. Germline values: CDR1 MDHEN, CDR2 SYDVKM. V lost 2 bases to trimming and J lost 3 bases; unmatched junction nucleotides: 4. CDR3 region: CASSLRTGGNNQPQHF. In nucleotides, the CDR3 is TGTGCCAGCAGTTTAAGGACAGGGGGGAACAATCAGCCCCAGCATTTT. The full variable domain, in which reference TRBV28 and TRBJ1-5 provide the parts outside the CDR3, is DVKVTQSSRYLVKRTGEKVFLECVQDMDHENMFWYRQDPGLGLRLIYFSYDVKMKEKGDIPEGYSVSREKKERFSLILESASTNQTSMYLCASSLRTGGNNQPQHFGDGTRLSIL.

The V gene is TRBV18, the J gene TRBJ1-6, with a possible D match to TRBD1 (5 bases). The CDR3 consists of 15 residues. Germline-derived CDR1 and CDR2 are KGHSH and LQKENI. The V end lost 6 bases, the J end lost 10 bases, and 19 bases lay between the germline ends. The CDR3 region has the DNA TGTGCCAGCTCCCCTATTTGGGGCACGGACTCACCCCTCCACTTT. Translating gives CASSPIWGTDSPLHF.

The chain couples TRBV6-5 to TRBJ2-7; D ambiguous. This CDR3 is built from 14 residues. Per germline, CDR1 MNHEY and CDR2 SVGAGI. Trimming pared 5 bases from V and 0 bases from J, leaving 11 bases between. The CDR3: CASSGTPSSYEQYF. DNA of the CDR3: TGTGCCAGCAGTGGCACGCCGAGCTCCTACGAGCAGTACTTC.

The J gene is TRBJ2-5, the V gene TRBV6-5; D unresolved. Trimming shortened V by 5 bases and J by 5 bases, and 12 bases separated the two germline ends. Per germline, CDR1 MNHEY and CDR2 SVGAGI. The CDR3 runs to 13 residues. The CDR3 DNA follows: TGTGCCAGCAGTCCTGTGGACGGGGAGACCCAGTACTTC. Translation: CASSPVDGETQYF.

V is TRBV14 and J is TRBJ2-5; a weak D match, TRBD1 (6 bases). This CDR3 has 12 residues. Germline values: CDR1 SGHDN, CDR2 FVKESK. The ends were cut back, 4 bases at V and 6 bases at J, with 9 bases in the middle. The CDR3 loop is CASSRDTQTQYF. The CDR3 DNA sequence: TGTGCCAGCAGCCGGGACACTCAGACCCAGTACTTC.